The clone carrying this T cell receptor beta chain was detected only a few times. This record comes from a study of blood T cells in healthy people across ages. Isolation yielded PBMCs, at least 6.5 million per sample, in every case. The authors ran a second PCR of roughly 6 to 12 cycles using a sample-barcoded 5' primer and a J-beta primer mix. Every cDNA molecule bore a tag from a template-switch adaptor containing 12 random nucleotides. TCRdb reprocessed the 5' RACE reads with MiXCR, giving one entry per CDR3 protein. This sample has about 570,000 distinct CDR3 sequences, with approximately 30% found just once. V was shortened by 4 bases and J by 3 bases, with 15 bases between the two germline ends. The CDR3 has 15 amino acids. Germline values: CDR1 MNHNY, CDR2 SVGAGI (reference sequence).

Sequenced material: blood. The rearrangement links TRBV6-6 to TRBJ1-2, with D possibly TRBD1 on 5 matching bases. The clonotype was recovered from a woman in her seventies in good health. Here the CDR3 DNA reads TGTGCCAGCAGTTTCCCCTTTACAGGCTACTATGGCTACACCTTC. Protein product: CASSFPFTGYYGYTF.